The T cell receptor (beta chain) under discussion was sequenced for a study of long-term antiretroviral therapy in people with HIV. V lost 3 bases, J lost 3 bases, and 7 bases stayed unmatched. The length of the CDR3 is 15 residues. Germline CDR1 SGHNT, CDR2 YENEEA. In the case of this clone: No antigen is known for it.

Every specimen provided about 1-10 million cryopreserved PBMC before DNA extraction took place. This was the immunoSEQ v3.0 assay at survey level. The sequencing target was 40,000-50,000 T-cell genomes per sample. Sequencing was performed with immunoSEQ multiplex PCR; in TCRdb, only in-frame clones are kept and a portion is missing. The data hold approximately 31,000 clones, with around nine tenths observed a single time. Study observations and caveats: Clones that expanded before ART (that is, prior to treatment) dominated the repertoire at all time points. Although diversity increased after ART, it remained lower than in transplant donor controls.

The genes are TRBV11-3 and TRBJ1-2, with 7 bases matching TRBD1. The TCR originated in a man aged 18 to 30 with HIV. The sample was unsorted PBMCs, taken 1.1 years after starting antiretroviral therapy. The CDR3 coding sequence is TGTGCCAGCAGCTTTCCAGGGGGTCAGGACTATGGCTACACCTTC. Protein sequence: CASSFPGGQDYGYTF.